The 32 T cell receptor beta chains below were found in one sample sequenced in a study of blood T cell repertoires in COVID-19. Produced via immunoSEQ multiplex PCR; TCRdb's table is partial and in-frame only. This sample has fewer than 350,000 clones; over 75% occur once, and the top ten carry just under 1%. The sequenced sample was PBMCs or T cells enriched from blood (not recorded which). These TCRs come from a woman in her twenties or thirties who had recovered from COVID-19.

V and J are TRBV9 and TRBJ2-7, with D hard to call. V dropped 3 bases and J dropped 3 bases, with 13 bases sitting between them. Per the germline V gene, CDR1 is SGDLS and CDR2 is YYNGEE. The CDR3 is 14 residues long. CDR3 amino acids: CASSGHLRNYEQYF. DNA for the CDR3: TGTGCCAGCAGCGGACACTTAAGAAACTACGAGCAGTACTTC.

The chain is built from TRBV27 and TRBJ1-5; tentative D call: TRBD1 (5 bases). The CDR3 contains 15 residues. Germline V gene data show CDR1 as MNHEY and CDR2 as SMNVEV (reference sequence). The V and J ends lost 3 bases and 1 base respectively, with 10 bases between them. CDR3 residues: CASSFGGESNQPQHF. Here the CDR3 DNA reads TGTGCCAGCAGTTTCGGAGGGGAGAGCAATCAGCCCCAGCATTTT.

The V and J genes are TRBV3-1 (or the pseudogene TRBV3-2) and TRBJ2-7, with 10 bases fitting TRBD2. The CDR3 has 14 amino acids. Germline lookup yields CDR1 LGHDT and CDR2 YNNKEL (reference sequence). Trimming cost V 8 bases and J 3 bases; bases outside gene matches: 7. This chain's CDR3 is CASGSSGSYYEQYF. For the CDR3, the DNA is TGTGCCAGCGGGTCTAGCGGGAGTTACTACGAGCAGTACTTC.

This clone was counted a few times. The chain employs TRBV28 and TRBJ1-6; D possibly corresponds to TRBD1 (5 bases). This CDR3 contains 16 residues. V lost 3 bases and J lost 10, with 19 bases in between. CDR1 is MDHEN, CDR2 SYDVKM, per germline. This CDR3 reads CASSLWEGRVWSPLHF. CDR3 nucleotides: TGTGCCAGCAGTTTGTGGGAGGGCAGGGTATGGTCACCCCTCCACTTT. The whole variable domain, filled in from reference TRBV28 and TRBJ1-6, reads DVKVTQSSRYLVKRTGEKVFLECVQDMDHENMFWYRQDPGLGLRLIYFSYDVKMKEKGDIPEGYSVSREKKERFSLILESASTNQTSMYLCASSLWEGRVWSPLHFGNGTRLTVT.

With respect to this clone: This CDR3 is missing its conserved last phenylalanine or tryptophan, likely due to a read error. The DNA is omitted, as the CDR3 cannot be located on it reliably, and the CDR3 follows TCRdb's listing. The chain couples TRBV19 to TRBJ1-1; the table assigns TRBD1, which was not confirmed against the DNA. The CDR3 region is 9 residues in length, termini included. CDR1 and CDR2 from the germline V gene are LNHDA and SQIVND (reference sequence). Here the CDR3 reads CATCLGTGI.

The chain is built from TRBV10-3 and TRBJ1-1, with D maybe TRBD1 (5 bases). V dropped 2 bases and J dropped 2 bases, with 12 bases sitting between them. Germline CDR1 and CDR2: ENHRY and SYGVKD. The CDR3 runs 15 residues. CDR3 protein: CAISEGAGGNTEAFF. The CDR3 DNA sequence: TGTGCCATCAGTGAGGGGGCAGGTGGAAACACTGAAGCTTTCTTT.

V usage is TRBV21-1 and J usage is TRBJ2-3; the DNA was not compared with TRBD1, the D call given in the table. TRBV21-1 is a pseudogene locus. CDR3 length: 15 residues. The CDR3 DNA is TGTGCCAGCAGCCTCGTGCGTTACCAGGGGGATACGCAGTATTTT. The encoded protein is CASSLVRYQGDTQYF.

Concerning this clone: Other nucleotide sequences from this sample produce the same CDR3. V and J are TRBV28 and TRBJ1-3; D perhaps matches TRBD1 (5 bases). Germline CDR1 is MDHEN and CDR2 is SYDVKM. The CDR3 totals 16 residues. Trimming took 2 bases from V and 3 from J, leaving 14 bases between them. CDR3 DNA sequence: TGTGCCAGCAGTTTAGCCCCCTCAGGGCTTGGAAACACCATATATTTT. Protein product: CASSLAPSGLGNTIYF. Combining the CDR3 with reference TRBV28 and TRBJ1-3 gives the whole variable domain DVKVTQSSRYLVKRTGEKVFLECVQDMDHENMFWYRQDPGLGLRLIYFSYDVKMKEKGDIPEGYSVSREKKERFSLILESASTNQTSMYLCASSLAPSGLGNTIYFGEGSWLTVV.

The rearrangement joins TRBV11-2 to TRBJ2-7; 7 bases are a match to TRBD1. J lost 3 bases, V lost 4 bases, and 21 bases had no gene match. From germline, CDR1 is SGHAT and CDR2 FQNNGV. The CDR3 runs 19 residues. CDR3 in amino acids: CASSSETGPVYYGNYEQYF. The CDR3 DNA follows: TGTGCCAGCAGCTCCGAGACAGGGCCGGTGTACTACGGGAACTACGAGCAGTACTTC.

The J gene is TRBJ1-2, the V gene TRBV12-5; 8 bases are a match to TRBD1. The CDR3 spans 15 residues. Unmatched junction bases numbered 12, after V lost 6 bases and J lost 6 bases. Per germline, CDR1 LGHNT and CDR2 FRNRAP. CDR3 sequence: CASGDWTGRVDGYTF. CDR3 DNA: TGTGCTAGTGGAGATTGGACAGGGAGGGTGGATGGCTACACCTTC.

The chain uses TRBV27 and TRBJ2-7, with a weak D call TRBD2 (6 bases). CDR3 length: 14 amino acids. From germline, CDR1 is MNHEY and CDR2 SMNVEV (reference sequence). The ends were cut back, 8 bases at V and 3 bases at J, with 17 bases in the middle. The DNA of the CDR3 is TGTGCCAGCGGCCCTGTTCGAGCGGGCTACGAGCAGTACTTC. Its protein product is CASGPVRAGYEQYF.

This chain's CDR3 is CASSLQPGSKAFF. Here the CDR3 DNA reads TGTGCCAGCAGCTTACAACCGGGGTCAAAAGCTTTCTTT. This chain uses TRBV7-9 with TRBJ1-1; D not resolved. The germline V and J ends were trimmed by 2 bases and 9 bases, with 13 bases remaining between them. Germline V gene sequence: CDR1 SEHNR, CDR2 FQNEAQ (reference sequence). The CDR3 contains 13 residues.

V and J are TRBV25-1 and TRBJ1-2; possible D gene TRBD1, 5 bases. The CDR3 has 14 amino acids. Germline CDR1 is MGHDK and CDR2 is SYGVNS. Trimming removed 3 bases at V and 4 bases at J, with 12 bases between. The CDR3 here is CASSDNRRFYGYTF. The CDR3 coding sequence is TGTGCCAGCAGTGATAACAGGAGATTCTATGGCTACACCTTC.

This chain joins TRBV4-1 and TRBJ2-1; 7 nucleotides match TRBD1. CDR1 and CDR2 from the germline V gene are MGHRA and YSYEKL. V lost 8 bases to trimming and J lost 8 bases; unmatched junction nucleotides: 15. The CDR3 covers 15 residues. The CDR3 loop reads CASRTRTGRGDEQFF. For the CDR3, the DNA is TGCGCCAGCCGTACGCGGACAGGCCGAGGGGATGAGCAGTTCTTC.

This rearrangement joins TRBV6-2 or TRBV6-3 to TRBJ2-7, with 7 bases matching TRBD2. Germline values: CDR1 MNHEY, CDR2 SVGEGT. The CDR3 has 15 residues. V shed 4 bases, J shed 2 bases, and the junction held 8 bases outside the gene matches. The CDR3, as DNA: TGTGCCAGCAGTTCCGGACTAGTAGGGGCCTACGAGCAGTACTTC. Its protein is CASSSGLVGAYEQYF.

The DNA of the CDR3 is TGTGCCAGCAGCTACTCGGTTAATCAGCCCCAGCATTTT. Translation gives CASSYSVNQPQHF. The chain carries TRBV9 and TRBJ1-5; D is uncertain. Per the germline V gene, CDR1 is SGDLS and CDR2 is YYNGEE. Between the trimmed V and J ends, which lost 4 bases and 4 bases, there was a span of 9 bases. This CDR3 spans 13 amino acids.

This clone was observed a single time. The chain carries TRBV5-1 and TRBJ2-7; 12 nucleotides agree with TRBD1. The junction had 9 bases not matched to a gene; V was cut back by 2 bases and J by 6 bases. This CDR3 is built from 16 residues. Germline V lookup: CDR1 SGHRS, CDR2 YFSETQ. This CDR3 is CASSFEPGQGAFEQYF. CDR3 DNA sequence: TGCGCCAGCAGCTTTGAACCGGGACAGGGGGCTTTCGAGCAGTACTTC. Full variable domain (missing parts from reference TRBV5-1 and TRBJ2-7): KAGVTQTPRYLIKTRGQQVTLSCSPISGHRSVSWYQQTPGQGLQFLFEYFSETQRNKGNFPGRFSGRQFSNSRSEMNVSTLELGDSALYLCASSFEPGQGAFEQYFGPGTRLTVT.

The rearrangement uses TRBV2 and TRBJ2-1, with TRBD1 matching 7 bases. The length of the CDR3 is 16 residues. The germline V gene encodes CDR1 SNHLY and CDR2 FYNNEI. Trimming cost V 6 bases and J 7 bases; bases outside gene matches: 15. In nucleotides, the CDR3 is TGTGCCAGCAGGCAACAGGGGATAGGTAACTGGAATGAGCAGTTCTTC. As protein: CASRQQGIGNWNEQFF. Full variable domain (rest looked up from reference TRBV2 and TRBJ2-1): EPEVTQTPSHQVTQMGQEVILRCVPISNHLYFYWYRQILGQKVEFLVSFYNNEISEKSEIFDDQFSVERPDGSNFTLKIRSTKLEDSAMYFCASRQQGIGNWNEQFFGPGTRLTVL.

The rearrangement links TRBV7-9 to TRBJ2-1; the D gene is possibly TRBD2 (7 bases). CDR1 SEHNR and CDR2 FQNEAQ come from the germline V gene (reference sequence). This CDR3 has 17 residues. V lost 4 bases and J 0 bases, leaving 16 bases between the germline ends. The CDR3 loop reads CASSWSPRGASYNEQFF. CDR3 in DNA: TGTGCCAGCAGCTGGTCCCCTCGGGGGGCCTCCTACAATGAGCAGTTCTTC.

CDR3 region: CASSEAQYTQYF. The CDR3 DNA is TGTGCCAGCAGTGAAGCGCAGTATACGCAGTATTTT. V usage is TRBV2 and J usage is TRBJ2-3; no clear D gene. This CDR3 spans 12 amino acids. Germline V gene sequence: CDR1 SNHLY, CDR2 FYNNEI. Trimming removed 0 bases at V and 7 bases at J, with 5 bases between.

The rearrangement joins TRBV6-2 or TRBV6-3 to TRBJ1-2; D is possibly TRBD1 (6 bases). Germline V gene sequence: CDR1 MNHEY, CDR2 SVGEGT. This CDR3 is built from 15 residues. The V end lost 2 bases, the J end lost 5 bases, and 15 bases lay between the germline ends. CDR3 sequence: CASSYRGALNYGYTF. CDR3 nucleotide sequence: TGTGCCAGCAGTTACCGGGGGGCGCTGAATTATGGCTACACCTTC.

The chain links TRBV19 to TRBJ1-5; 7 bases match TRBD1. The CDR3 is 16 residues long. Germline lookup yields CDR1 LNHDA and CDR2 SQIVND (reference sequence). The V segment lost 3 bases and the J segment 1 base; nucleotides outside the gene matches: 6. The DNA for the CDR3 is TGTGCCAGTAGTATCCCGACAGGGTTGAGCAATCAGCCCCAGCATTTT. Encoded protein: CASSIPTGLSNQPQHF.

The sample holds one count of this clone. This chain connects TRBV30 to TRBJ1-2, with 8 positions matching TRBD1. The V gene's germline CDR1 is GTSNPN and CDR2 SVGIG (reference sequence). The CDR3 contains 14 residues. With V trimmed by 0 bases and J by 6 bases, 6 bases remained unmatched. CDR3 coding DNA: TGTGCCTGGAGTGTTGGACAGGGAGGGAATGGCTACACCTTC. Encoded protein: CAWSVGQGGNGYTF.

The chain combines TRBV4-1 with TRBJ2-7, with 7 bases matching TRBD2. This CDR3 spans 14 amino acids. J was trimmed by 1 base and V by 3 bases; bases with no gene match: 3. The V gene's germline CDR1 is MGHRA and CDR2 YSYEKL. CDR3 nucleotide sequence: TGCGCCAGCAGCCACGGACTAGATTCCTACGAGCAGTACTTC. This sequence encodes CASSHGLDSYEQYF.

The chain uses TRBV27 and TRBJ1-2; TRBD1 matches 12 bases. The trim removed 5 bases at V and 7 bases at J, leaving 8 bases unmatched. The CDR3 runs to 15 residues. From germline, CDR1 is MNHEY and CDR2 SMNVEV (reference sequence). This CDR3 is CASSRSGQGAGGYTF. DNA for the CDR3: TGTGCCAGCAGTAGATCGGGACAGGGGGCGGGTGGCTACACCTTC.

This clone was counted a single time. The chain has TRBV27 and TRBJ2-3; maybe TRBD1 (6 bases). V shed 10 bases and J shed 0 bases, with 23 bases lying between them. CDR3 length: 17 residues. The germline CDR1 and CDR2 sequences are MNHEY and SMNVEV (reference sequence). Written as DNA, the CDR3 is TGTGCCAACCCCCATCCCGTGGACAGAAAGAGCACAGATACGCAGTATTTT. Its protein product is CANPHPVDRKSTDTQYF.

This chain uses TRBV6-4 with TRBJ1-5; 8 bases line up with TRBD1. The J segment lost 3 bases and the V segment lost 0 bases, leaving 7 bases of the junction unmatched. This CDR3 spans 17 amino acids. Germline V gene sequence: CDR1 MRHNA, CDR2 SNTAGT. The CDR3 DNA sequence: TGTGCCAGCAGTGACTCGACCCGGACAGGGAACAATCAGCCCCAGCATTTT. Its protein is CASSDSTRTGNNQPQHF.

This clone was counted once. Here the CDR3 reads CASSWRQGYTGELFF. CDR3 nucleotide sequence: TGTGCCAGCAGCTGGAGACAGGGATACACCGGGGAGCTGTTTTTT. The rearrangement links TRBV7-3 to TRBJ2-2; 7 bases line up with TRBD1. V dropped 4 bases and J dropped 3; count of bases not matched to a gene: 5. Germline V gives CDR1 SGHTA, CDR2 FQGTGA. The CDR3 is 15 residues long.

V and J are TRBV5-1 and TRBJ2-5; 11 positions match TRBD2. Germline values: CDR1 SGHRS, CDR2 YFSETQ. This CDR3 has 15 amino acids. V lost 4 bases to trimming and J lost 1 base; unmatched junction nucleotides: 3. CDR3 nucleotides: TGCGCCAGCAGCCTCCTAGCGGGGGGCCAAGAGACCCAGTACTTC. This gives the protein CASSLLAGGQETQYF.

This clone was observed a single time. V and J are TRBV9 and TRBJ2-1, with 9 bases fitting TRBD2. Germline trimming cut 3 bases from V and 4 bases from J; bases unmatched to any gene: 2. This CDR3 spans 14 amino acids. CDR1 and CDR2 (germline): SGDLS, YYNGEE. DNA of the CDR3: TGTGCCAGCAGCGCTAGCGGGAATTACAATGAGCAGTTCTTC. As protein: CASSASGNYNEQFF.

The rearrangement links TRBV19 to TRBJ1-2, with a weak D call TRBD1 (5 bases). The germline CDR1 and CDR2 sequences are LNHDA and SQIVND (reference sequence). With 4 bases removed from V and 5 bases from J, the gap between germline ends came to 5 bases. This CDR3 is built from 11 residues. In nucleotides, the CDR3 is TGTGCCAGTAGTACAGGGTATGGCTACACCTTC. Translating gives CASSTGYGYTF.

The chain couples TRBV6-5 to TRBJ2-7; D remains unclear. V was cut by 5 bases and J by 2 bases, with 10 bases left in between. Germline CDR1 and CDR2: MNHEY and SVGAGI. The CDR3 runs 13 residues. The CDR3 here is CASSTSFTYEQYF. In DNA, the CDR3 is TGTGCCAGCAGTACTTCTTTCACCTACGAGCAGTACTTC.